The 15 T cell receptor beta chains below were found in one sample sequenced in a study of long-term antiretroviral therapy in people with HIV. Sequencing used immunoSEQ v3.0 at survey level. Libraries were prepared by immunoSEQ multiplex PCR; TCRdb keeps only in-frame clonotypes and omits some of them. This table has around 40,000 clones, approximately 86% appearing once. The sample here was unsorted PBMCs, taken just before starting antiretroviral therapy. The source is a woman aged 18-30 years with HIV.

CDR3 amino acids: CASRLAGGPYNEQFF. The CDR3 DNA is TGTGCCAGCCGACTAGCGGGAGGACCCTACAATGAGCAGTTCTTC. V gene TRBV6-5 combines with J gene TRBJ2-1, with 13 nucleotides matching TRBD2. This CDR3 has 15 amino acids. Per the germline V gene, CDR1 is MNHEY and CDR2 is SVGAGI. The trim removed 8 bases at V and 2 bases at J, leaving 3 bases unmatched.

CDR3 residues: CATSRLTGPYNEQFF. The CDR3 region has the DNA TGTGCCACCAGCAGACTGACAGGGCCCTACAATGAGCAGTTCTTC. The V and J genes are TRBV15 and TRBJ2-1; TRBD1 aligns across 7 bases. CDR1 and CDR2 (germline): LNHNV, YYDKDF (reference sequence). With V trimmed by 2 bases and J by 2 bases, 3 bases remained unmatched. This CDR3 contains 15 residues.

This sequence joins TRBV4-1 and TRBJ2-3; no definite D call. This CDR3 is 16 amino acids long. CDR1 and CDR2 from the germline V gene are MGHRA and YSYEKL. The V end was cut by 1 base, the J end by 2 bases, with 13 bases between. CDR3 sequence: CASSQGTAPDTDTQYF. The CDR3 DNA reads as TGCGCCAGCAGCCAAGGTACGGCCCCCGACACAGATACGCAGTATTTT.

This clone was counted between two and nine times. This chain joins TRBV21-1 and TRBJ2-2. TRBV21-1 is flagged as a pseudogene. There are 12 residues in the CDR3. Here the CDR3 reads CASSKGAGELFF. The CDR3 region has the DNA TGTGCCAGCAGCAAAGGGGCCGGGGAGCTGTTTTTT.

This clone came up once. The V call is TRBV5-1, the J call TRBJ1-3; possibly TRBD1 for D (5 bases). V lost 1 base and J lost 2, with 13 bases in between. Germline CDR1 and CDR2: SGHRS and YFSETQ. CDR3 size: 16 residues. The CDR3 DNA sequence: TGCGCCAGCAGCTTGTCGCCAGGGAGTGCTGGAAACACCATATATTTT. It encodes CASSLSPGSAGNTIYF.

The chain joins TRBV7-3 to TRBJ1-1; D possibly corresponds to TRBD1 (6 bases). This CDR3 has 13 amino acids. V was clipped by 4 bases and J by 4 bases, with 10 bases between them. CDR1 SGHTA and CDR2 FQGTGA come from the germline V gene. The CDR3 is CASSSTRGTEAFF. CDR3 in DNA: TGTGCCAGCAGCTCAACCAGGGGCACTGAAGCTTTCTTT. The variable domain in full, completed from reference TRBV7-3 and TRBJ1-1, reads GAGVSQTPSNKVTEKGKYVELRCDPISGHTALYWYRQSLGQGPEFLIYFQGTGAADDSGLPNDRFFAVRPEGSVSTLKIQRTERGDSAVYLCASSSTRGTEAFFGQGTRLTVV.

The genes are TRBV5-1 and TRBJ1-4; D gene unclear. The CDR3 has 18 amino acids. Between the trimmed V and J ends, which lost 0 bases and 0 bases, there was a span of 15 bases. CDR1 is SGHRS, CDR2 YFSETQ, per germline. CDR3 bases: TGCGCCAGCAGCTTGGAGGCGGGTTGGGTTTCAACTAATGAAAAACTGTTTTTT. This encodes CASSLEAGWVSTNEKLFF.

The chain links TRBV18 to TRBJ2-3; TRBD1 agrees at 9 bases. Per germline, CDR1 KGHSH and CDR2 LQKENI. The CDR3 consists of 15 residues. With V trimmed by 5 bases and J by 7 bases, 10 bases remained unmatched. DNA of the CDR3: TGTGCCAGCTCATTCGGACAGGGGAGTGGAAATACGCAGTATTTT. Encoded protein: CASSFGQGSGNTQYF.

This chain joins TRBV9 and TRBJ2-7, with 12 bases aligning to TRBD2. Looked up from germline, CDR1 is SGDLS and CDR2 is YYNGEE. The CDR3 runs to 16 residues. The junction had 5 bases not matched to a gene; V was cut back by 0 bases and J by 4 bases. In DNA, the CDR3 is TGTGCCAGCAGCGTAGAGGCTAGCGGGAGGGCTTACGAGCAGTACTTC. Its protein is CASSVEASGRAYEQYF.

The chain carries TRBV7-6 and TRBJ2-1; 7 positions agree with TRBD2. The CDR3 spans 15 residues. Trimming at V came to 4 bases and at J to 0 bases, leaving 3 bases not matched to a gene. Germline CDR1 and CDR2: SGHVS and FNYEAQ. The CDR3 coding sequence is TGTGCCAGCAGCTGGGGGGGGAGCTCCTACAATGAGCAGTTCTTC. Translation: CASSWGGSSYNEQFF. Full variable domain (missing parts from reference TRBV7-6 and TRBJ2-1): GAGVSQSPRYKVTKRGQDVALRCDPISGHVSLYWYRQALGQGPEFLTYFNYEAQQDKSGLPNDRFSAERPEGSISTLTIQRTEQRDSAMYRCASSWGGSSYNEQFFGPGTRLTVL.

Here the CDR3 reads CASSGEGPHTGELFF. For the CDR3, the DNA is TGTGCCAGCAGCGGGGAGGGCCCTCACACCGGGGAGCTGTTTTTT. The rearrangement links TRBV7-9 to TRBJ2-2; 7 nucleotides line up with TRBD2. In germline, CDR1 is SEHNR, CDR2 FQNEAQ (reference sequence). The trim removed 5 bases at V and 3 bases at J, leaving 6 bases unmatched. The CDR3 length is 15 residues.

This chain joins TRBV11-2 and TRBJ2-1; TRBD2 might be the D (5 bases). Trimming left V 3 bases short and J 8 bases short, with 8 bases between. CDR3 size: 12 residues. Looked up from germline, CDR1 is SGHAT and CDR2 is FQNNGV. The CDR3 spells CASSLDSDEQFF. The CDR3 coding sequence is TGTGCCAGCAGCTTGGACTCGGATGAGCAGTTCTTC.

The chain is built from TRBV7-8 and TRBJ2-7; 7 bases align to TRBD1. Looked up from germline, CDR1 is SGHVS and CDR2 is FQNEAQ. Trimming removed 6 bases from V and 4 bases from J; junction bases left unmatched: 12. The CDR3 runs 15 residues. CDR3 residues: CASRAVTGRVYEQYF. The CDR3 DNA is TGTGCCAGCAGAGCCGTGACAGGGCGGGTTTACGAGCAGTACTTC.

The chain links TRBV6-1 to TRBJ2-2; 8 bases agree with TRBD1. The CDR3 has 13 residues. Germline CDR1 MNHNS, CDR2 SASEGT. Trimming took 6 bases from V and 3 from J; bases not matched to a gene: 0. The CDR3 coding sequence is TGTGCCAGCAGGACAGGGGACACCGGGGAGCTGTTTTTT. It specifies CASRTGDTGELFF.

The V and J genes are TRBV4-1 and TRBJ2-3, with a possible D match to TRBD2 (5 bases). CDR1 is MGHRA, CDR2 YSYEKL, per germline. There are 17 residues in the CDR3. The V and J ends lost 0 bases and 0 bases respectively, with 13 bases between them. CDR3 sequence reads: CASSQEGGLLSTDTQYF. As DNA, the CDR3 is TGCGCCAGCAGCCAAGAGGGTGGACTCCTTAGCACAGATACGCAGTATTTT.